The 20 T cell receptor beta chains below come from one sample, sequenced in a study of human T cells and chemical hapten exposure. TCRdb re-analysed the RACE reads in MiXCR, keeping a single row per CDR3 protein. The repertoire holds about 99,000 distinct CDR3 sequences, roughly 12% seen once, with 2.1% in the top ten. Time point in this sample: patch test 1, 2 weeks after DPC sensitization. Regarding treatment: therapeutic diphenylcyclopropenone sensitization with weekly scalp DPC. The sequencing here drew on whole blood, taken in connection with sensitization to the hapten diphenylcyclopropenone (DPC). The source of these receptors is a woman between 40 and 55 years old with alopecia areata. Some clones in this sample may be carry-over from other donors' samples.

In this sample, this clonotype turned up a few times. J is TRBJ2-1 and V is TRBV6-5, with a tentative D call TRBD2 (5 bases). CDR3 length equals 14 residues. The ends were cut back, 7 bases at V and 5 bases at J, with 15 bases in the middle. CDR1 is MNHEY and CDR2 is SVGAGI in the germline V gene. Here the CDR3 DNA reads TGTGCCAGCAAAGGGAGCATGGGTAACAATGAGCAGTTCTTC. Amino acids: CASKGSMGNNEQFF.

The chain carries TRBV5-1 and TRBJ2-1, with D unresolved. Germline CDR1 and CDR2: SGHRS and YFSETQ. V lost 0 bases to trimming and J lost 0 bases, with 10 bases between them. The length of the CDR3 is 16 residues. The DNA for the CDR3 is TGCGCCAGCAGCTTGGAACCGGCTAGCTCCTACAATGAGCAGTTCTTC. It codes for CASSLEPASSYNEQFF.

For the CDR3, the DNA is TGCGCCAGCAGCCAAGGGTCAATGAACACTGAAGCTTTCTTT. As protein: CASSQGSMNTEAFF. J is TRBJ1-1 and V is TRBV4-3, with D unclear. The V gene's germline CDR1 is LGHNA and CDR2 YSLEER. Trimming stripped 1 base from V and 0 bases from J, with 6 bases between. This CDR3 contains 14 residues.

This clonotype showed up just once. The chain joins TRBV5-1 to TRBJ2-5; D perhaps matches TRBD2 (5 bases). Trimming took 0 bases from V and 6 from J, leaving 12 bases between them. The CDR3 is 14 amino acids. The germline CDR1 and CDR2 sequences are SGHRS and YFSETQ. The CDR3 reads CASSLEATTQTQYF. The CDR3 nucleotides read TGCGCCAGCAGCTTGGAAGCGACTACGCAGACCCAGTACTTC.

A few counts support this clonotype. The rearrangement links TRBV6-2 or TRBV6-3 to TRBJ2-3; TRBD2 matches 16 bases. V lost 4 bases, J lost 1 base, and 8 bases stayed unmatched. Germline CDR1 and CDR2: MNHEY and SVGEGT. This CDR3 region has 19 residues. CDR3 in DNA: TGTGCCAGCAGTTCCGAGGGACTAGCGGGAGGGCCGGGCACAGATACGCAGTATTTT. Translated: CASSSEGLAGGPGTDTQYF.

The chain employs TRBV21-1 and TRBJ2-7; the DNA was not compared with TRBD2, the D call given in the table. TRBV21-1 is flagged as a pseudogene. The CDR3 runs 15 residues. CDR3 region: CASSREGLAKCEQYF. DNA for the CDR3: TGTGCCAGCAGCCGGGAGGGCCTAGCGAAGTGCGAGCAGTACTTC.

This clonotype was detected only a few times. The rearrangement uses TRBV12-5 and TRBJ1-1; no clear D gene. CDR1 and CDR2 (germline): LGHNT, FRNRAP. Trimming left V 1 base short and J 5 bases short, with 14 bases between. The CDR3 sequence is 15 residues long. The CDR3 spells CASGLAVSLGTEAFF. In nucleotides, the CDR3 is TGTGCTAGTGGTTTGGCCGTTTCTTTGGGGACTGAAGCTTTCTTT.

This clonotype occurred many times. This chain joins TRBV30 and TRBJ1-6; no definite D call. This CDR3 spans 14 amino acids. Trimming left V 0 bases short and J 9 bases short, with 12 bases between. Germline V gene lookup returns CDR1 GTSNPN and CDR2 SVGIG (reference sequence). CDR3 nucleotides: TGTGCCTGGAGTGTACTCGTTGGCAGTTCACCCCTCCACTTT. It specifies CAWSVLVGSSPLHF.

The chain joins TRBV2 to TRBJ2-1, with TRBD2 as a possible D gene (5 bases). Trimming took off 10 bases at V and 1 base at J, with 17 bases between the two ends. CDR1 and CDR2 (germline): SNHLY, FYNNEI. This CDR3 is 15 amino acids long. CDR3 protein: CANPRSVGSYNEQFF. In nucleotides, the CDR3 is TGTGCCAACCCACGTAGCGTAGGATCCTACAATGAGCAGTTCTTC.

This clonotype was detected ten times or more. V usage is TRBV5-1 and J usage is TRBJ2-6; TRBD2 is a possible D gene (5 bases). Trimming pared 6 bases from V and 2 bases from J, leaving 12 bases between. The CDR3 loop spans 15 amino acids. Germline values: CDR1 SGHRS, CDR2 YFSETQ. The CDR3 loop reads CASTGVETGANVLTF. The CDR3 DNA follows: TGCGCCAGCACCGGGGTTGAGACTGGGGCCAACGTCCTGACTTTC.

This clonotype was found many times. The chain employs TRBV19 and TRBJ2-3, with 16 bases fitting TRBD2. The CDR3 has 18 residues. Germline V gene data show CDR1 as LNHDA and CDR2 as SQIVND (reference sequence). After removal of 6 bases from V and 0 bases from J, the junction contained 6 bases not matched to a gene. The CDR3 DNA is TGTGCCAGTAGCCTGGGACTAGCGGGAGGGGCTAGCACAGATACGCAGTATTTT. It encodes CASSLGLAGGASTDTQYF.

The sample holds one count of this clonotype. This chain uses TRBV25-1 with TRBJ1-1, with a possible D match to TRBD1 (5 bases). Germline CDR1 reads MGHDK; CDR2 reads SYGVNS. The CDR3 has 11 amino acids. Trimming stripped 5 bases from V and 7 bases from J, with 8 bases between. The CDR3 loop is CASSRGVEAFF. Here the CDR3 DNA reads TGTGCCAGCAGTAGAGGGGTTGAAGCTTTCTTT.

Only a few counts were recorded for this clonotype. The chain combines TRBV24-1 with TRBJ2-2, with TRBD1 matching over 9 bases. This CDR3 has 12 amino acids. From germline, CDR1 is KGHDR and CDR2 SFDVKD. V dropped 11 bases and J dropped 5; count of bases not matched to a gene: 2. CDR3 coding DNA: TGTGCCAGCGGACAGGGGACCGGGGAGCTGTTTTTT. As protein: CASGQGTGELFF.

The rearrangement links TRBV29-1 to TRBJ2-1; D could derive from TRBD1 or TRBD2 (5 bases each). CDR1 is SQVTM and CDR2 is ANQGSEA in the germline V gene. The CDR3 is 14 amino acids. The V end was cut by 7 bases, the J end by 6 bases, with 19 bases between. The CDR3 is CSGGRAEGINEQFF. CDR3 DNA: TGCAGCGGGGGGAGAGCAGAAGGGATCAATGAGCAGTTCTTC.

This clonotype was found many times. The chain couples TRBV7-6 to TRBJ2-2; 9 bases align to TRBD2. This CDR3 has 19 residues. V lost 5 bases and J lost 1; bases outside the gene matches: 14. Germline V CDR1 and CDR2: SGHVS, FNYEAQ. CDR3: CASSPSRGASGKNTGELFF. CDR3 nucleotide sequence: TGTGCCAGCAGCCCCTCCCGGGGGGCTAGCGGGAAGAACACCGGGGAGCTGTTTTTT.

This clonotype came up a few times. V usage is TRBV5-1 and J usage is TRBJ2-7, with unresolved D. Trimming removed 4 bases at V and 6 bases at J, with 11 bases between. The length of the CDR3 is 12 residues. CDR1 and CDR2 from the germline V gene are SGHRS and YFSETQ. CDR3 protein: CASSPMGFEQYF. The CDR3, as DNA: TGCGCCAGCAGCCCGATGGGGTTCGAGCAGTACTTC.

Written as DNA, the CDR3 is TGTGCCAGCTCACCCGGGACTAGCGGGAGGGTTCAGGAGCAGTTCTTC. This translates into CASSPGTSGRVQEQFF. The chain uses TRBV18 and TRBJ2-1; 16 bases match TRBD2. The CDR3 is made up of 16 amino acids. Germline values: CDR1 KGHSH, CDR2 LQKENI. Trimming removed 3 bases from V and 10 bases from J; junction bases left unmatched: 6.

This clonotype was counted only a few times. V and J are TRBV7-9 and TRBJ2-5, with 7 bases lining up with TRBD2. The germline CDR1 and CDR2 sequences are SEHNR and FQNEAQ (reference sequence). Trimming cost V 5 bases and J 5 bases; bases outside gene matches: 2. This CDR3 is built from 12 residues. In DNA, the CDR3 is TGTGCCAGCAGCCGGGAGGTGGAGACCCAGTACTTC. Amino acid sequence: CASSREVETQYF.

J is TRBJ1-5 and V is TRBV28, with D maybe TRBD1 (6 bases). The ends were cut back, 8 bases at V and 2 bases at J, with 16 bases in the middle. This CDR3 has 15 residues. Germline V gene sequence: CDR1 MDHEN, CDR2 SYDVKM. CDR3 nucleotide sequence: TGTGCCAGCTCGGGGGCAGCCAGCGGCAATCAGCCCCAGCATTTT. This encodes CASSGAASGNQPQHF.

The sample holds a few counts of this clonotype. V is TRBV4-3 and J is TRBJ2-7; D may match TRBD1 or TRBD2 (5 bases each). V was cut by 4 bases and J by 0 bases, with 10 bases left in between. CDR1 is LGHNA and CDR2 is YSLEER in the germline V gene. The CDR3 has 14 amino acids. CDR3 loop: CASSPGPYSYEQYF. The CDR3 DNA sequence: TGCGCCAGCAGCCCGGGGCCATACTCCTACGAGCAGTACTTC.